This T cell receptor beta chain was observed in a study of T cell changes during pregnancy in multiple sclerosis. Sequencing used immunoSEQ multiplex PCR; TCRdb keeps in-frame clones, though not all of them. The sample includes approximately 40,000 clones, around 92% of them seen just once. The ends lost 6 bases at V and 3 bases at J; junction bases unmatched: 6. CDR3 length: 13 amino acids. Germline V gene data show CDR1 as SQVTM and CDR2 as ANQGSEA. The chain combines TRBV29-1 with TRBJ1-1; 8 bases align to TRBD1. The source was CD4+ T cells from peripheral blood mononuclear cells, collected in the third trimester of pregnancy. The sequence came from a female donor with multiple sclerosis, enrolled in a pregnancy study. The CDR3 here is CSVATGADTEAFF. The CDR3 DNA sequence: TGCAGCGTGGCGACAGGGGCTGACACTGAAGCTTTCTTT. The entire variable domain, with the rest obtained from reference TRBV29-1 and TRBJ1-1, is as follows: SAVISQKPSRDICQRGTSLTIQCQVDSQVTMMFWYRQQPGQSLTLIATANQGSEATYESGFVIDKFPISRPNLTFSTLTVSNMSPEDSSIYLCSVATGADTEAFFGQGTRLTVV.